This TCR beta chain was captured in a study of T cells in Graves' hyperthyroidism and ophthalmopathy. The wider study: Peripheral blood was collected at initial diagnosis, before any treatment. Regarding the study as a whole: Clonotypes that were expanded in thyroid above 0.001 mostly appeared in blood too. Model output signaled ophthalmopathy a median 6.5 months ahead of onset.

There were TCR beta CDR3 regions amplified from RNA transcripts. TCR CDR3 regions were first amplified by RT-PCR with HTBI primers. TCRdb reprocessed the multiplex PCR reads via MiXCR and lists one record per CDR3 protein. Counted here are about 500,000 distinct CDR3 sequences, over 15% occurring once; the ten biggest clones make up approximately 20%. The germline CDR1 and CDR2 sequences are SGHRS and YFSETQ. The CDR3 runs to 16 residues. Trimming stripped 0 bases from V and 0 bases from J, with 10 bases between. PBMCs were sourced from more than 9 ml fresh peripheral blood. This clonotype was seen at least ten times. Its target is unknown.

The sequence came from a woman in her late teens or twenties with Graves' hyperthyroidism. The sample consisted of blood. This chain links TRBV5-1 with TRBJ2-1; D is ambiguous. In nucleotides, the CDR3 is TGCGCCAGCAGCTTGGGCAAGGCGAGCTCCTACAATGAGCAGTTCTTC. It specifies CASSLGKASSYNEQFF.